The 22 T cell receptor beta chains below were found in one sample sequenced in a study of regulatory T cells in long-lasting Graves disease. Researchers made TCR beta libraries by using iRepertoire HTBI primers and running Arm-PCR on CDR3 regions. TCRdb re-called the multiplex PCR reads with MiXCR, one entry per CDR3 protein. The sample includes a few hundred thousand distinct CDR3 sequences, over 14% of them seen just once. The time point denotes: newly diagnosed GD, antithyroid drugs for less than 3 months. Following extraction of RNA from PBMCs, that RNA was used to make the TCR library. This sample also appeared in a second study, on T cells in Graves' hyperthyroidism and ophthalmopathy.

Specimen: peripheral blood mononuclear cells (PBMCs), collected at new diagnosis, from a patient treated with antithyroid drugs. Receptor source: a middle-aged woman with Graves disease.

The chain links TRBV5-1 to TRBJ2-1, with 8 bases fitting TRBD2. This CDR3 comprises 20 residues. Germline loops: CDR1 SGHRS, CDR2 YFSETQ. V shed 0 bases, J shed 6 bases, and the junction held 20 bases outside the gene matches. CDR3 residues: CASSLVFHTSGGSRSNEQFF. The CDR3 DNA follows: TGCGCCAGCAGCTTGGTTTTCCACACTAGCGGAGGTTCGCGGTCCAATGAGCAGTTCTTC.

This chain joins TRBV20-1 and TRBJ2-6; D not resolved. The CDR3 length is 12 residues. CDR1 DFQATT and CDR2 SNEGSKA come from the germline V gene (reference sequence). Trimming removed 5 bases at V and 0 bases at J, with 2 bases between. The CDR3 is CSAASGANVLTF. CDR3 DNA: TGCAGTGCTGCCTCTGGGGCCAACGTCCTGACTTTC.

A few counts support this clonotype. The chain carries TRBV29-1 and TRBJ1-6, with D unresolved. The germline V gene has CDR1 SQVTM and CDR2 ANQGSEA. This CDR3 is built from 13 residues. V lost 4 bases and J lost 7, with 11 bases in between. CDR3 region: CSVAVTVNSPLHF. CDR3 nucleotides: TGCAGCGTTGCGGTCACCGTCAATTCACCCCTCCACTTT.

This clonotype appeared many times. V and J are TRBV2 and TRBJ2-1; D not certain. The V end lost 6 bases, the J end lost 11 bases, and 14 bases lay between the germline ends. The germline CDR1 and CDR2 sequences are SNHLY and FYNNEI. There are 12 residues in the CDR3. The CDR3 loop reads CASSPQAPQQFF. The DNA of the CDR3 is TGTGCCAGCAGCCCCCAGGCACCGCAGCAGTTCTTC. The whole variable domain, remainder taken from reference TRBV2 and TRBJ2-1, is EPEVTQTPSHQVTQMGQEVILRCVPISNHLYFYWYRQILGQKVEFLVSFYNNEISEKSEIFDDQFSVERPDGSNFTLKIRSTKLEDSAMYFCASSPQAPQQFFGPGTRLTVL.

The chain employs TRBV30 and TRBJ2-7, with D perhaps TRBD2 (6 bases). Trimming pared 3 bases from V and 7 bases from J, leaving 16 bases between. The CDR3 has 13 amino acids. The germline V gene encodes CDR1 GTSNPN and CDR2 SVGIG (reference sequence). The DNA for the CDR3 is TGTGCCTGGAGATTTTTGGGGGGTGCGGAGCAGTACTTC. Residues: CAWRFLGGAEQYF.

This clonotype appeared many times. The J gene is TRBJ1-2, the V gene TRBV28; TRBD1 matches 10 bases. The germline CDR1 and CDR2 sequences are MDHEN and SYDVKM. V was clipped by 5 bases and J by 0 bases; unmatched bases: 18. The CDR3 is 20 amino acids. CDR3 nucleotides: TGTGCCAGCAGTACACTATCGACAGGGGGCTTTTCCCGAGCTAACTATGGCTACACCTTC. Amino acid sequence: CASSTLSTGGFSRANYGYTF.

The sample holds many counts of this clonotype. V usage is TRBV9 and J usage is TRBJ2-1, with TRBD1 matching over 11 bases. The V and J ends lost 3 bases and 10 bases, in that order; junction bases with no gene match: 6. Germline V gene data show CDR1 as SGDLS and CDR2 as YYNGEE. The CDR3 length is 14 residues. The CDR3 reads CASSADRGLGEQFF. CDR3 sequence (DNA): TGTGCCAGCAGCGCGGACAGGGGGCTCGGGGAGCAGTTCTTC.

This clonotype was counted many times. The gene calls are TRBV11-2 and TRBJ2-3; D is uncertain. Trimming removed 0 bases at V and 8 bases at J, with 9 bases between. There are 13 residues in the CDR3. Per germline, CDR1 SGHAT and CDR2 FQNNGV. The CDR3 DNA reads TGTGCCAGCAGCTTAGAGGCAGACGGTACGCAGTATTTT. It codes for CASSLEADGTQYF.

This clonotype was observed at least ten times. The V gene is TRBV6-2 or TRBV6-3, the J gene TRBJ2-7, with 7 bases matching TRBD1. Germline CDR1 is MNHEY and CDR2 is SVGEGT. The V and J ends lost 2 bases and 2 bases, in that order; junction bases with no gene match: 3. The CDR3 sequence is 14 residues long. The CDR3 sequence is CASSYLDRAYEQYF. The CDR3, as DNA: TGTGCCAGCAGTTACCTCGACAGGGCCTACGAGCAGTACTTC.

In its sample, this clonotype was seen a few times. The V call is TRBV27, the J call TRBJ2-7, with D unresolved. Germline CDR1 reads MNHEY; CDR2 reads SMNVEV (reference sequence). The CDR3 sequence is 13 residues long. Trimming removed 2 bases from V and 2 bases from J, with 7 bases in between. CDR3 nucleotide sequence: TGTGCCAGCAGTTTAACCGAGACCTACGAGCAGTACTTC. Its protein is CASSLTETYEQYF.

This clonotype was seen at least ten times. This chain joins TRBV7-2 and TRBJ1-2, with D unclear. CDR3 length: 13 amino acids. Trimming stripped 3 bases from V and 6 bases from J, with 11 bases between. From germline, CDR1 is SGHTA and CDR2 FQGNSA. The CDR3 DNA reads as TGTGCCAGCAGCTTTAACTCGTGGGATGGCTACACCTTC. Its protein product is CASSFNSWDGYTF.

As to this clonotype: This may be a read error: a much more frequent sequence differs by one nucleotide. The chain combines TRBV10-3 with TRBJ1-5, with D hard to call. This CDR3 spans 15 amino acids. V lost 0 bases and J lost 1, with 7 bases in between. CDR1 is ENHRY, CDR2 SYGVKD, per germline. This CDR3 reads CAISESRRSNQPQHF. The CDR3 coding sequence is TGTGCCATCAGTGAGTCAAGGAGAAGCAATCAGCCCCAGCATTTT.

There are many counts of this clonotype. CDR3 region: CASSPRDRQEETQYF. In nucleotides, the CDR3 is TGTGCCAGCAGTCCCCGGGACAGGCAGGAAGAGACCCAGTACTTC. The rearrangement links TRBV12-3 or TRBV12-4 to TRBJ2-5; TRBD1 matches 8 bases. CDR3 size: 15 residues. The V and J ends lost 5 bases and 3 bases, in that order; junction bases with no gene match: 8.

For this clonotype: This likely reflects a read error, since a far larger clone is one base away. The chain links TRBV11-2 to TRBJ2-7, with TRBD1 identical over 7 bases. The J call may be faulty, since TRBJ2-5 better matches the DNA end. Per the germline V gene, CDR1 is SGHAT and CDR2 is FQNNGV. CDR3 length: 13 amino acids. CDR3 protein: CAGSPGTEETQYF. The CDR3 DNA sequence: TGTGCCGGCAGTCCCGGGACAGAAGAGACCCAGTACTTC.

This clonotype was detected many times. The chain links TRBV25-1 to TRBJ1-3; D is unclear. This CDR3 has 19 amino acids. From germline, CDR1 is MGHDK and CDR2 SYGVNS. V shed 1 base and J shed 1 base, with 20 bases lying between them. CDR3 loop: CASSEWRWGGRASGNTIYF. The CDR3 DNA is TGTGCCAGCAGTGAATGGCGCTGGGGAGGACGGGCATCTGGAAACACCATATATTTT.

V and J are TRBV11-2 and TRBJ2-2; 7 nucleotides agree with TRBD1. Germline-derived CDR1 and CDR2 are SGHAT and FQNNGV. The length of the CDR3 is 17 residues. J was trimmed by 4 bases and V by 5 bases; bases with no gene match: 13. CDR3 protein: CASSPQSRQGGTGELFF. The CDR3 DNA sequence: TGTGCCAGCAGCCCACAAAGCCGACAGGGCGGCACCGGGGAGCTGTTTTTT.

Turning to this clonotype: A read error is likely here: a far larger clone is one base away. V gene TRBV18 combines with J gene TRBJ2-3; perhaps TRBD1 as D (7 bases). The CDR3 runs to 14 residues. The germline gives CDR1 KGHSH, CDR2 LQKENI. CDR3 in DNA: TGTGCCAGCTCACCAGCGGGACAGACCTACGAGCAGCACTTC. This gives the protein CASSPAGQTYEQHF.

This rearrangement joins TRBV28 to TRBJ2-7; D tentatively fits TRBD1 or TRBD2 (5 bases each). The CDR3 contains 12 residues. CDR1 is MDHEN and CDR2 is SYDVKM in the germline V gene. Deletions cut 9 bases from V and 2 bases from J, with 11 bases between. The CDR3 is CASTGQPYEQYF. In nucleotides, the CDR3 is TGTGCCAGTACGGGGCAACCCTACGAGCAGTACTTC.

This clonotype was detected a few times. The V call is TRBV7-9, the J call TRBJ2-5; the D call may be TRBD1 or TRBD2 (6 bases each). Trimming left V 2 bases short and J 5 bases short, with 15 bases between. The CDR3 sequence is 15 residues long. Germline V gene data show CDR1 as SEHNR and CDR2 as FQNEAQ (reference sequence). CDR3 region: CASSLLKRRGETQYF. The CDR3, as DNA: TGTGCCAGCAGCTTACTTAAGCGGAGGGGGGAGACCCAGTACTTC.

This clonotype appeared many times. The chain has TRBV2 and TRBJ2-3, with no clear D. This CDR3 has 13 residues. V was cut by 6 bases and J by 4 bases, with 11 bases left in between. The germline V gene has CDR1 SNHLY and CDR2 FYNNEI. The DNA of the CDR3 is TGTGCCAGCAGGTGGACGGTGGCAGATACGCAGTATTTT. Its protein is CASRWTVADTQYF.

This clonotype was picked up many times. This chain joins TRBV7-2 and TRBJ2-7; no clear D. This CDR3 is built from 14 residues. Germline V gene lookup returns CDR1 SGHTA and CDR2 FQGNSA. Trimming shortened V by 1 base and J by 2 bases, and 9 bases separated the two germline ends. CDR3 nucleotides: TGTGCCAGCAGCTTAGGGCAGATAACCTACGAGCAGTACTTC. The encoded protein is CASSLGQITYEQYF. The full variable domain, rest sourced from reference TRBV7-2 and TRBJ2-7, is GAGVSQSPSNKVTEKGKDVELRCDPISGHTALYWYRQSLGQGLEFLIYFQGNSAPDKSGLPSDRFSAERTGGSVSTLTIQRTQQEDSAVYLCASSLGQITYEQYFGPGTRLTVT.

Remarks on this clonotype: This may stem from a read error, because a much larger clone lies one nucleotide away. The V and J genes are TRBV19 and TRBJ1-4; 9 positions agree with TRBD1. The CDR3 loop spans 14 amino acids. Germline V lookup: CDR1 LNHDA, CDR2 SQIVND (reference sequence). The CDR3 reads CASSMDRGNEELFF. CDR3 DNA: TGTGCCAGTAGTATGGACAGGGGCAATGAAGAACTGTTTTTT.